This paragraph covers one T cell receptor beta chain sequence. Germline V CDR1 and CDR2: SGHTA, FQGTGA. V was cut by 5 bases and J by 0 bases, with 14 bases left in between. The CDR3 totals 15 residues. These data originate in a study of shared clonotypes between healthy human individuals. Several immunoSEQ 96-well plates shared each subset's DNA, each plate a replicate. TCRdb keeps only in-frame clones here, not all; method: immunoSEQ multiplex PCR. Of some 2 million clones listed, 90% to 95% are singletons. The J gene is TRBJ2-7, the V gene TRBV7-3; TRBD1 is a possible D gene (6 bases). The sequencing sample was made of naive CD4+ T cells sorted from blood. Regarding subset: CD45RA+ positively selected. This clonotype was obtained from a man aged 18 to 30 in good health. The CDR3: CASSLLGGSSYEQYF. The CDR3 nucleotides are TGTGCCAGCAGCCTACTAGGGGGATCCTCCTACGAGCAGTACTTC.